Following are 8 T cell receptor beta chains from one sample sequenced in a study of blood T cell repertoires in COVID-19. Assay: immunoSEQ multiplex PCR; the TCRdb copy retains only in-frame clones and omits some. The sample lists approximately 50,000 clones, approximately 85% occurring once. Material for sequencing was peripheral blood. The source of these receptors is a man aged 60 to 69 with acute or convalescent COVID-19.

J is TRBJ1-3 and V is TRBV7-2; D unresolved. V lost 4 bases and J 1 base, leaving 8 bases between the germline ends. CDR3 length equals 14 residues. The V gene's germline CDR1 is SGHTA and CDR2 FQGNSA. The DNA of the CDR3 is TGTGCCAGCAGCTCAACAGCTTCTGGAAACACCATATATTTT. As protein: CASSSTASGNTIYF.

This rearrangement joins TRBV28 to TRBJ1-1, with TRBD1 identical over 7 bases. V shed 5 bases, J shed 1 base, and the junction held 13 bases outside the gene matches. The CDR3 covers 17 residues. Germline assignment: CDR1 MDHEN and CDR2 SYDVKM. The CDR3 protein is CASSLRVGSGGNTEAFF. Written as DNA, the CDR3 is TGTGCCAGCAGTCTAAGGGTCGGTTCAGGGGGGAACACTGAAGCTTTCTTT. Using reference TRBV28 and TRBJ1-1 for the parts outside the CDR3, the full variable domain is DVKVTQSSRYLVKRTGEKVFLECVQDMDHENMFWYRQDPGLGLRLIYFSYDVKMKEKGDIPEGYSVSREKKERFSLILESASTNQTSMYLCASSLRVGSGGNTEAFFGQGTRLTVV.

This rearrangement joins TRBV27 to TRBJ1-1; 10 nucleotides line up with TRBD1. The J segment lost 1 base and the V segment lost 9 bases, leaving 5 bases of the junction unmatched. Germline CDR1 reads MNHEY; CDR2 reads SMNVEV (reference sequence). The CDR3 has 14 residues. The CDR3 loop is CASGGDRGNTEAFF. In DNA form, the CDR3 reads TGTGCCAGTGGGGGGGACAGGGGGAACACTGAAGCTTTCTTT.

This clone occurred once. V usage is TRBV9 and J usage is TRBJ2-5, with D perhaps matching TRBD1 (5 bases). Germline V gene lookup returns CDR1 SGDLS and CDR2 YYNGEE. The CDR3 spans 15 residues. V dropped 0 bases and J dropped 5 bases, with 14 bases sitting between them. CDR3 in DNA: TGTGCCAGCAGCGTAGCCCCCCTTCAGGGTGAGACCCAGTACTTC. It translates to CASSVAPLQGETQYF.

The chain links TRBV9 to TRBJ2-1; 7 bases map to TRBD2. Germline CDR1 reads SGDLS; CDR2 reads YYNGEE. The length of the CDR3 is 14 residues. V was clipped by 10 bases and J by 5 bases; unmatched bases: 12. CDR3 amino acids: CASRKGEGHNEQFF. In DNA form, the CDR3 reads TGTGCCTCGCGGAAAGGGGAGGGCCACAATGAGCAGTTCTTC.

The chain joins TRBV4-1 to TRBJ2-3; 8 bases match TRBD2. The CDR3 contains 14 residues. Germline V gene lookup returns CDR1 MGHRA and CDR2 YSYEKL. The V gene end was trimmed by 5 bases and the J gene end by 5 bases; junction bases not matched to a gene: 6. The CDR3 DNA is TGCGCCAGCAGCAGCCAGCGGGGGAAAGATACGCAGTATTTT. Amino acid sequence: CASSSQRGKDTQYF.

The J gene is TRBJ2-7, the V gene TRBV30, with D hard to call. CDR1 GTSNPN and CDR2 SVGIG come from the germline V gene (reference sequence). Trimming removed 3 bases from V and 4 bases from J, with 7 bases in between. The CDR3 is 11 residues long. This chain's CDR3 is CAWSRRYEQYF. DNA for the CDR3: TGTGCCTGGAGCCGGCGGTACGAGCAGTACTTC.

The CDR3 sequence is CASLLQGGSYGYTF. CDR3 DNA sequence: TGTGCCAGCCTCTTACAGGGTGGGAGCTATGGCTACACCTTC. This chain links TRBV5-4 with TRBJ1-2, with D possibly TRBD1 on 6 matching bases. The CDR3 runs to 14 residues. The V end was cut by 7 bases, the J end by 4 bases, with 17 bases between. The germline V gene encodes CDR1 SGHNT and CDR2 YYREEE (reference sequence).